The T cell receptor (beta chain) under discussion was sequenced for a study of blood T cell repertoires in COVID-19. Per the authors' pipeline: Reference gene primer amplification yielded estimated nucleated cell counts. Sequencing was performed with immunoSEQ multiplex PCR; in TCRdb, only in-frame clones are kept and a portion is missing. D and trimming come from the DNA, and the V and J calls and clone size come from that table. The data contain 200,000 to 300,000 clones, around 83% of them singletons. CDR1 is LNHNV, CDR2 YYDKDF, per germline (reference sequence). The CDR3 has 16 amino acids. Losses at the gene ends were 0 bases for V and 5 bases for J; bases not matched to a gene: 6.

The origin of this receptor is a man older than 75 with acute or convalescent COVID-19. The sequenced sample consisted of peripheral blood. The genes are TRBV15 and TRBJ2-5; TRBD1 aligns across 10 bases. This CDR3 is CATSRDPGTGVETQYF. The CDR3 DNA reads as TGTGCCACCAGCAGAGATCCCGGGACAGGGGTCGAGACCCAGTACTTC.